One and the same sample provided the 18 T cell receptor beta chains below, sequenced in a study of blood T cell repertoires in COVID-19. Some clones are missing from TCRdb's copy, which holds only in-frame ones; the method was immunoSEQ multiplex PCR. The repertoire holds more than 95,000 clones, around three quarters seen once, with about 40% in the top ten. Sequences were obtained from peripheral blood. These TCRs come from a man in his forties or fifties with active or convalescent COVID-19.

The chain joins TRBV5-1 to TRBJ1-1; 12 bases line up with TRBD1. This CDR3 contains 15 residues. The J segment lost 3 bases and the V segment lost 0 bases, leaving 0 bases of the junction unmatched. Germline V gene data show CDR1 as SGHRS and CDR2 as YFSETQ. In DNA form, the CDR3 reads TGCGCCAGCAGCTTGGGGGACAGGGGGCACACTGAAGCTTTCTTT. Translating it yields CASSLGDRGHTEAFF.

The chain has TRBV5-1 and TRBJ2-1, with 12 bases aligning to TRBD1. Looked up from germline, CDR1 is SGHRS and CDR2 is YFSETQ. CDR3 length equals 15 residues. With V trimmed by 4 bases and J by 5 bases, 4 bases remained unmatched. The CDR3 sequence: CASSTGTGGHNEQFF. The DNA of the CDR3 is TGCGCCAGCAGCACTGGGACAGGGGGCCACAATGAGCAGTTCTTC.

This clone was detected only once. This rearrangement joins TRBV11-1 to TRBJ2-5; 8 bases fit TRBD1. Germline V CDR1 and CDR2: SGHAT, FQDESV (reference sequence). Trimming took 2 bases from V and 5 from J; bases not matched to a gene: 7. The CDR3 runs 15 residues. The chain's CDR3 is CASSLRQGLSETQYF. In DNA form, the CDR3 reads TGTGCCAGCAGCTTACGACAGGGGCTCTCGGAGACCCAGTACTTC.

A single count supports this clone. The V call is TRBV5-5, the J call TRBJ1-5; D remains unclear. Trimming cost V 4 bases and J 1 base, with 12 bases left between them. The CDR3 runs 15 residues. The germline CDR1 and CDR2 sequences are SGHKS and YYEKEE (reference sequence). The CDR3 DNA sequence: TGTGCCAGCAGCCCGGACGGAGGAAGCAATCAGCCCCAGCATTTT. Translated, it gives CASSPDGGSNQPQHF.

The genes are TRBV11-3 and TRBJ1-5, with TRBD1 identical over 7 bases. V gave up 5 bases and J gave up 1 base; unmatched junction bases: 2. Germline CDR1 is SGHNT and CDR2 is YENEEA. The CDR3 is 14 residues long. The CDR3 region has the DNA TGTGCCAGCAGCCTAGGGGGCAGCAATCAGCCCCAGCATTTT. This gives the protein CASSLGGSNQPQHF.

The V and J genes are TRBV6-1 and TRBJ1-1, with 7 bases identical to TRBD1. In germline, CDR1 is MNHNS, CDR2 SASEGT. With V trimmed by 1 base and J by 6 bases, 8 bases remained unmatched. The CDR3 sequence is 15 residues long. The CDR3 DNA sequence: TGTGCCAGCAGTGAAGGATCGAGAGGGGGCTCTGAAGCTTTCTTT. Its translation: CASSEGSRGGSEAFF.

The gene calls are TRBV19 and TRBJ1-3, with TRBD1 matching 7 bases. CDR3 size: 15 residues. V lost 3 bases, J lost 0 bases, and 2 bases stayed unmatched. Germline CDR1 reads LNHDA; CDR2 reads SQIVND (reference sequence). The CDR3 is CASSMGTASGNTIYF. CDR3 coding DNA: TGTGCCAGTAGTATGGGGACAGCCTCTGGAAACACCATATATTTT.

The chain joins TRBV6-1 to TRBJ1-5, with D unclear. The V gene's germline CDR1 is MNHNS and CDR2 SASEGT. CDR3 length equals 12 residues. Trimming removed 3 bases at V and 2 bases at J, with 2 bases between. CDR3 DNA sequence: TGTGCCAGCAGTGACGGCAATCAGCCCCAGCATTTT. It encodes CASSDGNQPQHF.

The DNA of the CDR3 is TGTGCCAGCAGCCCGGGACAGGGGTTGGGAAACACCATATATTTT. It specifies CASSPGQGLGNTIYF. This chain connects TRBV7-2 to TRBJ1-3; 10 bases are a match to TRBD1. The V and J ends lost 5 bases and 4 bases, in that order; junction bases with no gene match: 5. The length of the CDR3 is 15 residues. Per germline, CDR1 SGHTA and CDR2 FQGNSA.

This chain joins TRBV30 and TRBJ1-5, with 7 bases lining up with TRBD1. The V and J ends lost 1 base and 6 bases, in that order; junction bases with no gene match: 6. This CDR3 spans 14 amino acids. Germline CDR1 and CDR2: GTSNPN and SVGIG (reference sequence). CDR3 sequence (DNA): TGTGCCTGGAGTGGACAGGGCAACACTCAGCCCCAGCATTTT. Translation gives CAWSGQGNTQPQHF. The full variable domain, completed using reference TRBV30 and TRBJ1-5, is SQTIHQWPATLVQPVGSPLSLECTVEGTSNPNLYWYRQAAGRGLQLLFYSVGIGQISSEVPQNLSASRPQDRQFILSSKKLLLSDSGFYLCAWSGQGNTQPQHFGDGTRLSIL.

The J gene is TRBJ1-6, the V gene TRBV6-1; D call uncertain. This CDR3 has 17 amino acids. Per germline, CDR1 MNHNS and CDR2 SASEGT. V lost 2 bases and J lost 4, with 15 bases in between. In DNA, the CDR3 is TGTGCCAGCAGTGAAAATCGGTGGCCAGGTTATAATTCACCCCTCCACTTT. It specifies CASSENRWPGYNSPLHF.

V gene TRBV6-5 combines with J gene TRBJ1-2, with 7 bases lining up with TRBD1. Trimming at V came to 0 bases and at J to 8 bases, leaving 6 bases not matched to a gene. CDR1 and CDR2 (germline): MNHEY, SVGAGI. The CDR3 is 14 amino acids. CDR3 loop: CASSYSTGSTGYTF. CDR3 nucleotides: TGTGCCAGCAGTTACTCGACAGGGAGTACGGGCTACACCTTC.

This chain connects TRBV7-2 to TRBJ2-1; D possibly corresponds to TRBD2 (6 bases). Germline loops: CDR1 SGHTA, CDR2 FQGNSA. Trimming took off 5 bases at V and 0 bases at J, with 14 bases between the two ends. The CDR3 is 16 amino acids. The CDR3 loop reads CASSPTGTPSYNEQFF. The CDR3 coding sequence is TGTGCCAGCAGCCCTACCGGGACTCCCTCCTACAATGAGCAGTTCTTC.

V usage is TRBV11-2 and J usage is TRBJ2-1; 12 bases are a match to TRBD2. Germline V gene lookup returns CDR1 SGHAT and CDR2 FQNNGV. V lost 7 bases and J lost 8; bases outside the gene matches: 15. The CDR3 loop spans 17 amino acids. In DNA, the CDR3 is TGTGCCAGCATCAAGCTTGGTCGGACTAGCGGGAACCATGAGCAGTTCTTC. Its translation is CASIKLGRTSGNHEQFF.

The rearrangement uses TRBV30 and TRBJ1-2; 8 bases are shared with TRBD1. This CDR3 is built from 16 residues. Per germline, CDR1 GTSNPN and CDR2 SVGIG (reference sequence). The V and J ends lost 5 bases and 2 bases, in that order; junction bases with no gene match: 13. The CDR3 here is CAWAPRNTGGNYGYTF. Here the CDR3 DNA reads TGTGCCTGGGCACCCCGCAACACAGGGGGGAACTATGGCTACACCTTC.

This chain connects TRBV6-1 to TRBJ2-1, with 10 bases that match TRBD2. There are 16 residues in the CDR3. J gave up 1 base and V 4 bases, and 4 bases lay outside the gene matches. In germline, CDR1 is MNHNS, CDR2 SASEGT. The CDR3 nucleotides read TGTGCCAGCAGTGCGGAGCGGGAGGGGTCCTACAATGAGCAGTTCTTC. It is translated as CASSAEREGSYNEQFF.

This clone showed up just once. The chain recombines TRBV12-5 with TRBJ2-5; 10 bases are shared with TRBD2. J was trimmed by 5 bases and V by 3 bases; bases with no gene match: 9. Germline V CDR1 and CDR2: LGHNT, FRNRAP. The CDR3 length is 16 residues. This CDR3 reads CASGLAGGPILETQYF. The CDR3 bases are TGTGCTAGTGGTTTAGCGGGAGGGCCGATTCTCGAGACCCAGTACTTC.

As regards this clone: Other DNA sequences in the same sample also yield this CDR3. Here the CDR3 reads CASSPPRTGGFTEAFF. The CDR3 DNA reads TGTGCCAGCTCACCCCCCCGGACAGGGGGTTTCACTGAAGCTTTCTTT. The rearrangement joins TRBV18 to TRBJ1-1, with TRBD1 matching 10 bases. Germline V lookup: CDR1 KGHSH, CDR2 LQKENI. CDR3 length: 16 residues. V was pared by 3 bases and J by 4 bases, with 8 bases of the junction left unmatched.